The 30 T cell receptor beta chains below all came from one sample that was sequenced in a study of T cell responses to AZD1222 COVID-19 vaccine. Sequencing used immunoSEQ multiplex PCR; TCRdb keeps in-frame clones, though not all of them. The sample has about 140,000 clones, approximately 92% seen once. The sample here was peripheral blood, taken on day 0 of AZD1222 vaccination. These receptors were obtained from an adult in good health.

V is TRBV28 and J is TRBJ1-2, with D possibly matching TRBD1 (5 bases). Germline values: CDR1 MDHEN, CDR2 SYDVKM. The CDR3 runs 16 residues. V gave up 2 bases and J gave up 1 base, with 14 bases separating them. The CDR3 nucleotides are TGTGCCAGCAGTTTACTCGGGACGGCACTTAACTATGGCTACACCTTC. It translates to CASSLLGTALNYGYTF.

V usage is TRBV28 and J usage is TRBJ1-2; D call uncertain. The V end lost 7 bases, the J end lost 4 bases, and 13 bases lay between the germline ends. The CDR3 extends over 13 amino acids. The germline V gene encodes CDR1 MDHEN and CDR2 SYDVKM. CDR3 region: CASTHPDIYGYTF. The CDR3 nucleotides read TGTGCCAGCACCCATCCCGACATCTATGGCTACACCTTC.

The chain is built from TRBV9 and TRBJ1-2; D is possibly TRBD1 (6 bases). Germline V gives CDR1 SGDLS, CDR2 YYNGEE. V was clipped by 2 bases and J by 4 bases, with 18 bases between them. The CDR3 runs to 16 residues. CDR3: CASSVNGPLGGYGYTF. CDR3 sequence (DNA): TGTGCCAGCAGCGTGAATGGGCCCTTAGGGGGCTATGGCTACACCTTC.

The chain joins TRBV3-1 (or the pseudogene TRBV3-2) to TRBJ1-2; D may be TRBD1 (6 bases). CDR1 is LGHDT, CDR2 YNNKEL, per germline (reference sequence). V shed 5 bases and J shed 7 bases, with 11 bases lying between them. This CDR3 spans 12 amino acids. CDR3 protein: CASSKRGVGYTF. CDR3 in DNA: TGTGCCAGCAGCAAGAGGGGGGTTGGCTACACCTTC.

V gene TRBV19 combines with J gene TRBJ2-3; D unresolved. V was trimmed by 7 bases and J by 4 bases, leaving 21 bases between them. The CDR3 runs 16 residues. Germline V lookup: CDR1 LNHDA, CDR2 SQIVND (reference sequence). In nucleotides, the CDR3 is TGTGCCAGTACCACGTTGACTTTTGGGGTCCCAGATACGCAGTATTTT. Its translation: CASTTLTFGVPDTQYF.

The rearrangement joins TRBV24-1 to TRBJ2-4, with 8 positions matching TRBD1. The CDR3 consists of 16 residues. Germline loops: CDR1 KGHDR, CDR2 SFDVKD. The V gene end was trimmed by 5 bases and the J gene end by 8 bases; junction bases not matched to a gene: 13. CDR3 coding DNA: TGTGCCACCAGTGCAACGTTGGACAGGGTAGAGGACATTCAGTACTTC. It codes for CATSATLDRVEDIQYF.

V is TRBV28 and J is TRBJ2-3; a weak D match, TRBD2 (5 bases). Trimming cost V 0 bases and J 4 bases, with 5 bases left between them. The CDR3 runs 13 residues. Germline CDR1 is MDHEN and CDR2 is SYDVKM. The CDR3 reads CASSLWRADTQYF. The CDR3 DNA reads as TGTGCCAGCAGTTTATGGAGGGCAGATACGCAGTATTTT.

The chain couples TRBV5-4 to TRBJ2-7; tentatively, D is TRBD1 or TRBD2 (5 bases each). Trimming pared 4 bases from V and 5 bases from J, leaving 7 bases between. The germline CDR1 and CDR2 sequences are SGHNT and YYREEE (reference sequence). This CDR3 is 11 amino acids long. The DNA for the CDR3 is TGTGCCAGCAGCGGGGGAGACGAGCAGTACTTC. This gives the protein CASSGGDEQYF.

The genes are TRBV28 and TRBJ2-1; D call uncertain. Germline V gene sequence: CDR1 MDHEN, CDR2 SYDVKM. The CDR3 runs to 13 residues. V lost 8 bases to trimming and J lost 6 bases, with 14 bases between them. The CDR3 loop reads CASAGRHGNEQFF. CDR3 nucleotides: TGTGCCAGCGCCGGGCGTCACGGCAATGAGCAGTTCTTC.

V usage is TRBV28 and J usage is TRBJ1-3; D ambiguous. Germline CDR1 and CDR2: MDHEN and SYDVKM. The V and J ends lost 3 bases and 4 bases respectively, with 19 bases between them. The CDR3 is 17 residues long. The CDR3 here is CASSFRPGPKQGNTIYF. The DNA for the CDR3 is TGTGCCAGCAGTTTTAGGCCCGGGCCTAAACAAGGAAACACCATATATTTT.

The chain uses TRBV28 and TRBJ1-2; D possibly corresponds to TRBD1 (5 bases). The germline gives CDR1 MDHEN, CDR2 SYDVKM. The CDR3 has 13 residues. V gave up 5 bases and J gave up 7 bases, with 14 bases separating them. CDR3 DNA: TGTGCCAGCAGTCTAAGTGGGACCAGTGGCTACACCTTC. Protein sequence: CASSLSGTSGYTF.

This chain links TRBV4-2 with TRBJ2-1; 7 bases agree with TRBD2. CDR3 size: 16 residues. Germline V lookup: CDR1 LGHNA, CDR2 YNFKEQ. Losses at the gene ends were 4 bases for V and 5 bases for J; bases not matched to a gene: 11. The CDR3 reads CASSRPRREHNNEQFF. In DNA form, the CDR3 reads TGTGCCAGCAGCCGCCCCCGGCGGGAGCATAACAATGAGCAGTTCTTC.

This clone was observed once. The V and J genes are TRBV19 and TRBJ2-1; D remains ambiguous. V was clipped by 6 bases and J by 6 bases, with 15 bases between them. Germline loops: CDR1 LNHDA, CDR2 SQIVND (reference sequence). The CDR3 consists of 14 residues. CDR3 nucleotides: TGTGCCAGTAGCCCTGCTGGGCTGAGCAATGAGCAGTTCTTC. This translates into CASSPAGLSNEQFF.

V gene TRBV9 combines with J gene TRBJ1-1, with no clear D. The CDR3 has 14 residues. Germline V lookup: CDR1 SGDLS, CDR2 YYNGEE. V lost 3 bases to trimming and J lost 1 base, with 10 bases between them. This CDR3 is CASSANVGNTEAFF. The CDR3 bases are TGTGCCAGCAGCGCCAATGTGGGGAACACTGAAGCTTTCTTT. Together with reference TRBV9 and TRBJ1-1, the CDR3 gives the full variable domain: DSGVTQTPKHLITATGQRVTLRCSPRSGDLSVYWYQQSLDQGLQFLIQYYNGEERAKGNILERFSAQQFPDLHSELNLSSLELGDSALYFCASSANVGNTEAFFGQGTRLTVV.

The chain links TRBV4-1 to TRBJ1-1, with 7 bases that match TRBD1. CDR3 length: 13 residues. In germline, CDR1 is MGHRA, CDR2 YSYEKL. J gave up 0 bases and V 8 bases, and 3 bases lay outside the gene matches. CDR3 bases: TGCGCCAGCGCCGGGACAGTGAACACTGAAGCTTTCTTT. This sequence encodes CASAGTVNTEAFF.

This clone was observed a single time. V usage is TRBV2 and J usage is TRBJ1-4; no clear D. The V gene's germline CDR1 is SNHLY and CDR2 FYNNEI. This CDR3 comprises 13 residues. V lost 5 bases and J 8 bases, leaving 12 bases between the germline ends. CDR3 in DNA: TGTGCCAGCAGTAAGGGCCCGGGGGAAAAACTGTTTTTT. Protein product: CASSKGPGEKLFF. The full variable domain, rest sourced from reference TRBV2 and TRBJ1-4, is EPEVTQTPSHQVTQMGQEVILRCVPISNHLYFYWYRQILGQKVEFLVSFYNNEISEKSEIFDDQFSVERPDGSNFTLKIRSTKLEDSAMYFCASSKGPGEKLFFGSGTQLSVL.

This sequence joins TRBV6-2 or TRBV6-3 and TRBJ2-7; D is unclear. The CDR3 has 15 residues. From germline, CDR1 is MNHEY and CDR2 SVGEGT. V was clipped by 4 bases and J by 4 bases, with 17 bases between them. The CDR3 reads CASSSKGTLQYEQYF. The CDR3 DNA reads TGTGCCAGCAGTTCAAAAGGAACCCTCCAATACGAGCAGTACTTC.

CDR3: CASSLRGTDTYNEQFF. CDR3 sequence (DNA): TGTGCCAGCAGTTTACGGGGGACGGACACCTACAATGAGCAGTTCTTC. The chain recombines TRBV27 with TRBJ2-1; D possibly corresponds to TRBD2 (6 bases). V was clipped by 2 bases and J by 2 bases, with 13 bases between them. This CDR3 has 16 residues. CDR1 is MNHEY, CDR2 SMNVEV, per germline (reference sequence).

This clone has a single count. This chain links TRBV6-1 with TRBJ2-7; D ambiguous. The CDR3 has 14 amino acids. From germline, CDR1 is MNHNS and CDR2 SASEGT. V lost 2 bases, J lost 5 bases, and 13 bases lay in between. The CDR3 sequence is CASSEPFFLHEQYF. The CDR3 bases are TGTGCCAGCAGTGAACCGTTCTTTTTGCACGAGCAGTACTTC.

The chain joins TRBV28 to TRBJ1-2, with D perhaps matching TRBD1 (6 bases). V was shortened by 6 bases and J by 4 bases, with 24 bases between the two germline ends. Germline-derived CDR1 and CDR2 are MDHEN and SYDVKM. This CDR3 is built from 17 residues. This chain's CDR3 is CASSPGGGASLGYGYTF. The CDR3 DNA is TGTGCCAGCAGCCCCGGGGGGGGCGCCTCCCTGGGCTATGGCTACACCTTC.

This rearrangement joins TRBV27 to TRBJ2-7; weak D call: TRBD2 (6 bases). Trimming pared 4 bases from V and 6 bases from J, leaving 10 bases between. Per germline, CDR1 MNHEY and CDR2 SMNVEV (reference sequence). The CDR3 sequence is 12 residues long. The CDR3 region has the DNA TGTGCCAGCAGTTCGACTAGTCTCGAGCAGTACTTC. Protein: CASSSTSLEQYF.

V and J are TRBV18 and TRBJ2-7; D may be TRBD1 (5 bases). The CDR3 contains 16 residues. V lost 4 bases, J lost 0 bases, and 16 bases lay in between. Germline lookup yields CDR1 KGHSH and CDR2 LQKENI. CDR3 bases: TGTGCCAGCTCACGAACGGACAAGTTAAGCTCCTACGAGCAGTACTTC. Protein product: CASSRTDKLSSYEQYF.

The chain carries TRBV18 and TRBJ2-7; D is undetermined. Germline CDR1 KGHSH, CDR2 LQKENI. There are 13 residues in the CDR3. Between the trimmed V and J ends, which lost 3 bases and 4 bases, there was a span of 10 bases. CDR3 coding DNA: TGTGCCAGCTCACCGGGATACTTATACGAGCAGTACTTC. It is translated as CASSPGYLYEQYF.

This clone was seen only a few times. V usage is TRBV12-3 or TRBV12-4 and J usage is TRBJ1-5; no definite D call. The CDR3 has 13 amino acids. V lost 4 bases and J lost 6, with 10 bases in between. Written as DNA, the CDR3 is TGTGCCAGCAGTTCGCTGGGAAGTCAGCCCCAGCATTTT. This encodes CASSSLGSQPQHF.

This rearrangement joins TRBV7-2 to TRBJ2-2, with 8 nucleotides matching TRBD2. V lost 0 bases and J lost 5; bases outside the gene matches: 17. The CDR3 covers 20 residues. From germline, CDR1 is SGHTA and CDR2 FQGNSA. CDR3 amino acids: CASSLARLRAGASITGELFF. CDR3 DNA: TGTGCCAGCAGCTTAGCGCGTCTCCGAGCGGGAGCCTCTATTACCGGGGAGCTGTTTTTT.

J is TRBJ1-1 and V is TRBV2; D is uncertain. The germline CDR1 and CDR2 sequences are SNHLY and FYNNEI. The CDR3 is 15 amino acids. V was pared by 2 bases and J by 0 bases, with 10 bases between. CDR3 sequence (DNA): TGTGCCAGCAGTGAAAAAGGGCTTATGAACACTGAAGCTTTCTTT. Protein sequence: CASSEKGLMNTEAFF.

This clone was seen a single time. The V and J genes are TRBV29-1 and TRBJ1-3; 7 bases map to TRBD1. V was pared by 4 bases and J by 2 bases, with 8 bases of the junction left unmatched. The germline gives CDR1 SQVTM, CDR2 ANQGSEA. There are 15 residues in the CDR3. Written as DNA, the CDR3 is TGCAGCGTTGCAAGTCCGACAGGGACTGGAAACACCATATATTTT. Amino acid sequence: CSVASPTGTGNTIYF.

The chain combines TRBV6-5 with TRBJ1-2; D is possibly TRBD1 (6 bases). This CDR3 comprises 14 residues. Trimming shortened V by 0 bases and J by 7 bases, and 12 bases separated the two germline ends. Looked up from germline, CDR1 is MNHEY and CDR2 is SVGAGI. In nucleotides, the CDR3 is TGTGCCAGCAGTTACTCTCGGGGGGCAGGTGGCTACACCTTC. The encoded protein is CASSYSRGAGGYTF.

This rearrangement joins TRBV4-1 to TRBJ2-1; a possible D gene is TRBD1 (6 bases). The germline gives CDR1 MGHRA, CDR2 YSYEKL. V was shortened by 0 bases and J by 2 bases, with 14 bases between the two germline ends. The CDR3 totals 17 residues. The CDR3 region is CASSQDVPGATYNEQFF. CDR3 bases: TGCGCCAGCAGCCAAGATGTCCCAGGGGCCACCTACAATGAGCAGTTCTTC.

J is TRBJ1-6 and V is TRBV28, with D possibly matching TRBD1 (5 bases). The V end was cut by 3 bases, the J end by 7 bases, with 10 bases between. Looked up from germline, CDR1 is MDHEN and CDR2 is SYDVKM. The CDR3 totals 14 residues. The CDR3, as DNA: TGTGCCAGCAGTTTGAAGGGGCTGAATTCACCCCTCCACTTT. Translation: CASSLKGLNSPLHF.